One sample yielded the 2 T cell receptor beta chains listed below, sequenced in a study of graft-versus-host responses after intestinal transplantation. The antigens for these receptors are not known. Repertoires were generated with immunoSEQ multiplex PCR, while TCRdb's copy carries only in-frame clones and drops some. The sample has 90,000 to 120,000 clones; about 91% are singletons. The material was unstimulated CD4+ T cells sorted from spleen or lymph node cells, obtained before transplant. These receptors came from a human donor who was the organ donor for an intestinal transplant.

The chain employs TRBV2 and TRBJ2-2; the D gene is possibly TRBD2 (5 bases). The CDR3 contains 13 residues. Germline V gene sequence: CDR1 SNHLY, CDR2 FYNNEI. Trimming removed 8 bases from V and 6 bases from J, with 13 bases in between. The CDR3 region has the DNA TGTGCCAGCTCGGAGGCCCCCTCCGGGGAGCTGTTTTTT. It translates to CASSEAPSGELFF.

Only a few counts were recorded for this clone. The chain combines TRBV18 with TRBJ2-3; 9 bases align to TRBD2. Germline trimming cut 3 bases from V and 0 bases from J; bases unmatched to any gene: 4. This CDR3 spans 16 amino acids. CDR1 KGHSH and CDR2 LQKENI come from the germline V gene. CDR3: CASSPGLAHSTDTQYF. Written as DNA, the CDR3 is TGTGCCAGCTCACCGGGACTAGCACACAGCACAGATACGCAGTATTTT.